The 22 T cell receptor beta chains in this list originate from one sample, sequenced in a study of blood T cells in healthy people across ages. Alongside a J-beta primer mix, a sample-barcoded 5' primer served in a second PCR lasting about 6 to 11 cycles. TCRdb independently ran MiXCR on the 5' RACE reads; one entry per CDR3 protein. In the table there are some 1,000,000 distinct CDR3 sequences, around 25% of which are singletons. The same specimen was also included in a second study, on T cells of mothers and their children.

Sequencing was done on a sample of blood. The receptors stem from a girl aged 2 to 9 in good health.

This clonotype was found many times. This chain uses TRBV12-3 or TRBV12-4 with TRBJ2-7; 8 bases map to TRBD2. The V and J ends lost 2 bases and 5 bases, in that order; junction bases with no gene match: 2. The CDR3 runs to 13 residues. This CDR3 reads CASSLRGGHEQYF. Written as DNA, the CDR3 is TGTGCCAGCAGTTTACGCGGGGGGCACGAGCAGTACTTC.

The rearrangement joins TRBV6-1 to TRBJ2-7; 9 bases agree with TRBD1. This CDR3 is 14 amino acids long. Losses at the gene ends were 10 bases for V and 2 bases for J; bases not matched to a gene: 9. The germline V gene has CDR1 MNHNS and CDR2 SASEGT. The CDR3 is CAITTGTGTYEQYF. For the CDR3, the DNA is TGTGCCATCACGACCGGGACAGGGACCTACGAGCAGTACTTC.

In this sample, this clonotype turned up a few times. A junction boundary mismatches the germline segment, possibly from a read error. The J gene is TRBJ2-3, the V gene TRBV5-1, with 13 nucleotides matching TRBD2. CDR1 and CDR2 from the germline V gene are SGHRS and YFSETQ. This CDR3 is built from 17 residues. The CDR3 DNA reads as TGCGTCAGCAGCTTTGGACTAGCGGGGGTACCAACAGATACGCAGTATTTT. It codes for CVSSFGLAGVPTDTQYF.

This clonotype showed up just a few times. The chain carries TRBV14 and TRBJ2-1; D call uncertain. In germline, CDR1 is SGHDN, CDR2 FVKESK. Trimming cost V 1 base and J 0 bases, with 7 bases left between them. The CDR3 is 15 residues long. This chain's CDR3 is CASSQAIGSYNEQFF. CDR3 nucleotide sequence: TGTGCCAGCAGCCAAGCTATTGGCTCCTACAATGAGCAGTTCTTC.

The CDR3 bases are TGCAGTGCTAGAGATTGGGCGCACAATGAGCAGTTCTTC. Translated, it gives CSARDWAHNEQFF. The V gene is TRBV20-1, the J gene TRBJ2-5, with no clear D. The J call may be incorrect, as the DNA end agrees better with TRBJ2-1. This CDR3 contains 13 residues. The V gene's germline CDR1 is DFQATT and CDR2 SNEGSKA (reference sequence).

A few counts support this clonotype. The chain couples TRBV12-5 to TRBJ1-3; D perhaps matches TRBD1 (5 bases). The CDR3 contains 14 residues. Germline CDR1 and CDR2: LGHNT and FRNRAP. Trimming pared 3 bases from V and 2 bases from J, leaving 8 bases between. The CDR3 nucleotides are TGTGCTAGTGGTTTTTCGGACACTGGAAACACCATATATTTT. Protein: CASGFSDTGNTIYF.

This clonotype was seen more than once but under ten times. The gene calls are TRBV29-1 and TRBJ1-1; D is undetermined. The CDR3 is 14 residues long. The V and J ends lost 1 base and 1 base respectively, with 10 bases between them. CDR1 is SQVTM and CDR2 is ANQGSEA in the germline V gene. The CDR3 reads CSVEVGVRNTEAFF. In nucleotides, the CDR3 is TGCAGCGTTGAAGTGGGAGTGAGGAACACTGAAGCTTTCTTT.

This clonotype has a handful of counts. The chain has TRBV18 and TRBJ1-1; 10 nucleotides agree with TRBD1. There are 16 residues in the CDR3. Germline CDR1 is KGHSH and CDR2 is LQKENI. Unmatched junction bases numbered 9, after V lost 4 bases and J lost 4 bases. This CDR3 reads CASSRTGTGAATEAFF. The CDR3 DNA reads as TGTGCCAGCTCACGGACTGGGACAGGGGCGGCCACTGAAGCTTTCTTT.

V is TRBV20-1 and J is TRBJ1-2; D is possibly TRBD1 (5 bases). Germline V gene sequence: CDR1 DFQATT, CDR2 SNEGSKA (reference sequence). The CDR3 totals 16 residues. Trimming stripped 0 bases from V and 0 bases from J, with 14 bases between. The DNA for the CDR3 is TGCAGTGCTAGAGATCTCACAGGAATAGCTAACTATGGCTACACCTTC. Amino acids: CSARDLTGIANYGYTF.

The chain couples TRBV28 to TRBJ2-7; TRBD2 aligns across 7 bases. CDR1 MDHEN and CDR2 SYDVKM come from the germline V gene. The J segment lost 4 bases and the V segment lost 6 bases, leaving 12 bases of the junction unmatched. The CDR3 sequence is 15 residues long. The CDR3 nucleotides read TGTGCCAGCAGGGTCGGAGGAGCGGGGAGGTACGAGCAGTACTTC. The encoded protein is CASRVGGAGRYEQYF.

The count of this clonotype is one. This chain joins TRBV6-5 and TRBJ2-1, with unresolved D. V lost 7 bases and J 4 bases, leaving 11 bases between the germline ends. CDR3 size: 13 residues. The germline V gene has CDR1 MNHEY and CDR2 SVGAGI. The CDR3 sequence is CASKRAQYNEQFF. DNA of the CDR3: TGTGCCAGCAAGCGAGCCCAATACAATGAGCAGTTCTTC.

The rearrangement joins TRBV4-1 to TRBJ2-7; 9 nucleotides agree with TRBD2. CDR1 and CDR2 from the germline V gene are MGHRA and YSYEKL. The CDR3 totals 15 residues. With V trimmed by 5 bases and J by 7 bases, 12 bases remained unmatched. The CDR3 DNA follows: TGCGCCAGCAGCTTCTTAGCGGGAGTGGTCGGGGAGCAGTACTTC. It specifies CASSFLAGVVGEQYF.

The chain is built from TRBV7-9 and TRBJ1-2; 8 nucleotides agree with TRBD1. CDR1 SEHNR and CDR2 FQNEAQ come from the germline V gene (reference sequence). V lost 5 bases to trimming and J lost 8 bases; unmatched junction nucleotides: 7. The CDR3 extends over 13 amino acids. CDR3 residues: CASSITTGVGYTF. In DNA, the CDR3 is TGTGCCAGCAGCATCACGACAGGGGTCGGCTACACCTTC.

The rearrangement links TRBV12-3 or TRBV12-4 to TRBJ1-2, with D tentatively TRBD1 (5 bases). The CDR3 has 17 amino acids. The V gene lost 1 base and the J gene lost 4 bases, with 19 bases spanning the gap. CDR3 protein: CASSLVEPVGDLYGYTF. CDR3 DNA: TGTGCCAGCAGTTTAGTAGAGCCGGTGGGGGACCTCTATGGCTACACCTTC.

CDR3 residues: CSATGMGGEQYF. The CDR3 DNA reads as TGCAGCGCAACGGGAATGGGCGGAGAGCAGTACTTC. J is TRBJ2-7 and V is TRBV29-1, with a possible D match to TRBD2 (5 bases). V gave up 7 bases and J gave up 7 bases, with 17 bases separating them. The CDR3 loop spans 12 amino acids. The germline V gene encodes CDR1 SQVTM and CDR2 ANQGSEA.

The gene calls are TRBV29-1 and TRBJ2-3, with TRBD1 matching over 9 bases. The CDR3 runs to 17 residues. CDR1 is SQVTM and CDR2 is ANQGSEA in the germline V gene. J was trimmed by 3 bases and V by 5 bases; bases with no gene match: 15. CDR3 nucleotide sequence: TGCAGCGTTCGGCTAGTGAGGTCGGGGACAGGGACAGATACGCAGTATTTT. Translation: CSVRLVRSGTGTDTQYF.

The chain links TRBV12-3 or TRBV12-4 to TRBJ2-5; 8 nucleotides line up with TRBD1. The CDR3 extends over 13 amino acids. The V and J ends lost 7 bases and 2 bases, in that order; junction bases with no gene match: 3. The CDR3 sequence: CASTWDRQETQYF. The CDR3 bases are TGTGCCAGCACCTGGGACAGGCAAGAGACCCAGTACTTC.

The chain links TRBV9 to TRBJ2-3; D not certain. Trimming stripped 1 base from V and 4 bases from J, with 7 bases between. This CDR3 has 13 residues. Germline assignment: CDR1 SGDLS and CDR2 YYNGEE. CDR3 nucleotide sequence: TGTGCCAGCAGCGTATCCCTAGCAGATACGCAGTATTTT. It specifies CASSVSLADTQYF.

This clonotype was observed a handful of times. CDR3 DNA sequence: TGTGCCAGCAGTCTCCCGGGACCTGCCTACGAGCAGTACTTC. Amino acid sequence: CASSLPGPAYEQYF. The chain carries TRBV12-3 or TRBV12-4 and TRBJ2-7, with D perhaps given as TRBD1 or TRBD2 (5 bases each). The CDR3 covers 14 residues. V dropped 5 bases and J dropped 2 bases, with 13 bases sitting between them.

The chain is built from TRBV5-1 and TRBJ2-6; D remains ambiguous. Germline V gene lookup returns CDR1 SGHRS and CDR2 YFSETQ. Trimming stripped 0 bases from V and 2 bases from J, with 18 bases between. The CDR3 contains 19 residues. This CDR3 reads CASSLALPTHYAGANVLTF. The CDR3 bases are TGCGCCAGCAGCTTGGCACTACCGACCCATTATGCTGGGGCCAACGTCCTGACTTTC.

This clonotype has more than one count but fewer than ten. The junction does not match germline at one end; this may be a read error. V and J are TRBV12-5 and TRBJ2-5, with 11 positions matching TRBD2. There are 16 residues in the CDR3. CDR1 LGHNT and CDR2 FRNRAP come from the germline V gene. This CDR3 is CASGLVRGLAEETQYF. The CDR3 DNA reads as TGTGCTAGTGGCTTGGTACGGGGACTAGCGGAAGAGACCCAGTACTTC.

The genes are TRBV29-1 and TRBJ2-3; D is tentatively TRBD1 or TRBD2 (6 bases each). The ends were cut back, 5 bases at V and 4 bases at J, with 22 bases in the middle. CDR1 is SQVTM, CDR2 ANQGSEA, per germline. The CDR3 consists of 16 residues. The CDR3 nucleotides are TGCAGCGTTCGGGGGCAGGGGCTGGGGAACGCAGATACGCAGTATTTT. It translates to CSVRGQGLGNADTQYF.